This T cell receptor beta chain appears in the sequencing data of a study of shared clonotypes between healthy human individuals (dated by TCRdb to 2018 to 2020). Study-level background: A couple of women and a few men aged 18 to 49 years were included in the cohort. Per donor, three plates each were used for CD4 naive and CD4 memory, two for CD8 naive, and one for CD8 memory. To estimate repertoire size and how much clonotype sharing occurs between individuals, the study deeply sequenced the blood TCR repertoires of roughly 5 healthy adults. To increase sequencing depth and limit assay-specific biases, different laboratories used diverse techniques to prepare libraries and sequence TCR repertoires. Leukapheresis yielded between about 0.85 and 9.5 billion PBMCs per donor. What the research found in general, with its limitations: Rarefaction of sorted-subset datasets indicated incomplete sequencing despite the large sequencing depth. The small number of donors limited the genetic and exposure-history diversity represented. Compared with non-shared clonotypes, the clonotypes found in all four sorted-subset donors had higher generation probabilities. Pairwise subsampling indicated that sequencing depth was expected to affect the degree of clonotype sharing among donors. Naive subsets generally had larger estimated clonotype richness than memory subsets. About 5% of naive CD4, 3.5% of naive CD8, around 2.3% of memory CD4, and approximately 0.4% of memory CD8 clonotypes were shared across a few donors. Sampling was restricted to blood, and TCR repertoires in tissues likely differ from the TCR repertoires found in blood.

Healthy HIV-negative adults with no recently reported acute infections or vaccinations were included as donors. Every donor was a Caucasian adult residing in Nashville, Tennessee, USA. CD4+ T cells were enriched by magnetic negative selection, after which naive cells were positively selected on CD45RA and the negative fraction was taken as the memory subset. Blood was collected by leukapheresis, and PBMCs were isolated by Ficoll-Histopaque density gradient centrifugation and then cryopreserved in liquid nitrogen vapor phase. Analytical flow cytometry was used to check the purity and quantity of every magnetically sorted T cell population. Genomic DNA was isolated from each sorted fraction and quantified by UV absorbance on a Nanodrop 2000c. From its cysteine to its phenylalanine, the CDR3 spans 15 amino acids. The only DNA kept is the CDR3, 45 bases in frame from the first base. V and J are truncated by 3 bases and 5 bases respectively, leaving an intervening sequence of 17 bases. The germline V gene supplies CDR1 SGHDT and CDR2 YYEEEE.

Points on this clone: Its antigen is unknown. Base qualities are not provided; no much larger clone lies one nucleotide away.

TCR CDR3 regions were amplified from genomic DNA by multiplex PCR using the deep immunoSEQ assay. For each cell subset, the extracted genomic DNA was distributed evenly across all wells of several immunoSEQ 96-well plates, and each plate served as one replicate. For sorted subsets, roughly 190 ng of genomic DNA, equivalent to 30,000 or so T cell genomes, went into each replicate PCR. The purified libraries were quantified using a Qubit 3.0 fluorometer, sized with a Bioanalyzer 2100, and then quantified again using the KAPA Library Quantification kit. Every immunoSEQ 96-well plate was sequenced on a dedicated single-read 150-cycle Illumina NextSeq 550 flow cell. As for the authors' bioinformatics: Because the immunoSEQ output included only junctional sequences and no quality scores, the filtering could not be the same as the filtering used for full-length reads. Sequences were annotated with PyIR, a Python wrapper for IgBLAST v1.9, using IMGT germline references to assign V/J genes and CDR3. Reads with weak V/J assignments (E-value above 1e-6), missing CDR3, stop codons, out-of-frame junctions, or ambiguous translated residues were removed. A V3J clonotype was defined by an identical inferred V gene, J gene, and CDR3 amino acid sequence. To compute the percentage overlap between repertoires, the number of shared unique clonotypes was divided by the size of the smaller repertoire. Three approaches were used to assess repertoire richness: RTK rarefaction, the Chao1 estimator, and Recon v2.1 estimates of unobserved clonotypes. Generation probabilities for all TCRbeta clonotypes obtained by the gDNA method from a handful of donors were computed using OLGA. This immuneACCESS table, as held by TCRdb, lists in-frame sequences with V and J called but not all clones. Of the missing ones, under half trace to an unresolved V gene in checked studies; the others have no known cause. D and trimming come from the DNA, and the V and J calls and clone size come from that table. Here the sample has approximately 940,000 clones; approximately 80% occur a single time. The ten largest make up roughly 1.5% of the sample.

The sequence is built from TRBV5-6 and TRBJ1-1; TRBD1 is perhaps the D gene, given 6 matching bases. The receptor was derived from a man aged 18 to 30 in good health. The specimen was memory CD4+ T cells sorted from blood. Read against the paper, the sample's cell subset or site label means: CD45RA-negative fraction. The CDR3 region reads CASSSTGRTRTEAFF. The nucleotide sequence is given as TGTGCCAGCAGCTCTACAGGGAGAACAAGGACTGAAGCTTTCTTT. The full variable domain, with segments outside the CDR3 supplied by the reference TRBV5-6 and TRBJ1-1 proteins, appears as DAGVTQSPTHLIKTRGQQVTLRCSPKSGHDTVSWYQQALGQGPQFIFQYYEEEERQRGNFPDRFSGHQFPNYSSELNVNALLLGDSALYLCASSSTGRTRTEAFFGQGTRLTVV.